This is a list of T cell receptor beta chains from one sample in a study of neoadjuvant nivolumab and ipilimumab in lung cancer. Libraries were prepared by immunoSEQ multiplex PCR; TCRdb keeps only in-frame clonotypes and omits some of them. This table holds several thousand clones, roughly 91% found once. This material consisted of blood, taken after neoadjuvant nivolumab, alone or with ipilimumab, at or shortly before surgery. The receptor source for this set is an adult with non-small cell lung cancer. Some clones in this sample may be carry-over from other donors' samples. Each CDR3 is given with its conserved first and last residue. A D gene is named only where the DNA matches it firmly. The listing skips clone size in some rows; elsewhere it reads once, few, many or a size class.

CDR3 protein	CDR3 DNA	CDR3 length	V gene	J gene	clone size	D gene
CSVEGLGGSQYF	TGCAGCGTTGAAGGTCTTGGGGGTTCGCAGTATTTT	12	TRBV29-1	TRBJ2-3	NA	NA
CASRPGLGGPDTQYF	TGTGCCAGCAGGCCGGGACTAGGGGGCCCAGATACGCAGTATTTT	15	TRBV6-5	TRBJ2-3	once	NA
CASTLTDRVSEQYF	TGTGCCAGCACCTTAACGGACAGGGTAAGCGAGCAGTACTTC	14	TRBV7-2	TRBJ2-7	NA	TRBD1
CAWIAGNTDTQYF	TGTGCCTGGATCGCCGGGAACACAGATACGCAGTATTTT	13	TRBV30	TRBJ2-3	NA	NA
CASSLGTSGELFF	TGTGCCAGCAGCTTAGGGACCTCAGGGGAGCTGTTTTTT	13	TRBV11-2	TRBJ2-2	NA	NA
CASTQGRDPVDEQFF	TGTGCCAGCACCCAAGGGCGGGACCCGGTGGATGAGCAGTTCTTC	15	TRBV2	TRBJ2-1	NA	NA
CASSMATGGGVGGYTF	TGTGCCAGCTCAATGGCCACGGGAGGGGGCGTAGGCGGCTACACCTTC	16	TRBV2	TRBJ1-2	NA	TRBD1
CASSLNRGNTEAFF	TGCGCCAGCAGCTTAAACAGGGGGAACACTGAAGCTTTCTTT	14	TRBV5-1	TRBJ1-1	NA	TRBD1
CASSLGGYTDTQYF	TGTGCCAGCAGCTTAGGGGGCTACACAGATACGCAGTATTTT	14	TRBV7-3	TRBJ2-3	once	NA
CASSLAPGERYTQYF	TGCGCCAGCAGCTTGGCCCCGGGGGAAAGATATACGCAGTATTTT	15	TRBV5-1	TRBJ2-3	NA	NA
CASSIAGTGDTEAFF	TGTGCCAGTAGTATAGCCGGGACAGGGGACACTGAAGCTTTCTTT	15	TRBV19	TRBJ1-1	NA	TRBD1
CASSESGGTDTQYF	TGTGCCAGCAGCGAGAGCGGGGGCACAGATACGCAGTATTTT	14	TRBV11-2	TRBJ2-3	NA	TRBD2
CASSRLGTNDYEQYF	TGTGCCAGCTCACGACTCGGGACTAACGACTACGAGCAGTACTTC	15	TRBV18	TRBJ2-7	NA	TRBD2
CASSAPYPTDTQYF	TGTGCCAGCAGCGCCCCCTACCCGACAGATACGCAGTATTTT	14	TRBV7-2	TRBJ2-3	NA	NA
CASSLSGVGASLQHF	TGTGCCAGCAGTTTAAGTGGTGTCGGCGCATCGCTCCAGCATTTT	15	TRBV27	TRBJ1-5	NA	NA
CASSLDEGGFRAFF	TGTGCCAGCAGCTTAGATGAGGGGGGGTTTCGAGCTTTCTTT	14	TRBV11-2	TRBJ1-1	NA	NA
CASSLDRVGSYEQYF	TGTGCCAGCTCACTTGACAGGGTGGGCTCCTACGAGCAGTACTTC	15	TRBV18	TRBJ2-7	few	TRBD1
CASSDPRDNYGYTF	TGCGCCAGCAGCGACCCCCGGGACAACTATGGCTACACCTTC	14	TRBV5-1	TRBJ1-2	NA	NA
CASSSLAGRGQETQYF	TGTGCCAGCAGCTCTTTAGCGGGAAGGGGCCAAGAGACCCAGTACTTC	16	TRBV7-3	TRBJ2-5	NA	TRBD2
CASLVWDRGLNEQFF	TGTGCCAGCCTAGTATGGGACAGGGGTTTGAATGAGCAGTTCTTC	15	TRBV2	TRBJ2-1	NA	TRBD1
CASSLVPRRGDEETQYF	TGTGCCAGCAGCTTGGTTCCTCGCAGGGGGGACGAGGAGACCCAGTACTTC	17	TRBV5-5	TRBJ2-5	NA	NA
CASSSGRQETQYF	TGTGCCAGCAGTTCTGGACGGCAAGAGACCCAGTACTTC	13	TRBV11-2	TRBJ2-5	NA	NA
CASSSYQGNTGELFF	TGTGCCAGCAGCTCTTACCAGGGGAACACCGGGGAGCTGTTTTTT	15	TRBV11-3	TRBJ2-2	NA	NA
CASSIGTANTGELFF	TGTGCCAGTAGTATAGGTACGGCGAACACCGGGGAGCTGTTTTTT	15	TRBV19	TRBJ2-2	NA	NA
CASSSDTIQETQYF	TGTGCCAGCAGCTCGGACACAATCCAAGAGACCCAGTACTTC	14	TRBV9	TRBJ2-5	NA	NA
CASSLSVQETQYF	TGTGCTAGCAGCTTATCCGTACAAGAGACCCAGTACTTC	13	TRBV7-7	TRBJ2-5	NA	NA
CAWSVRTDLSGYTF	TGTGCCTGGAGTGTCCGGACGGATCTATCCGGCTACACCTTC	14	TRBV30	TRBJ1-2	NA	NA
CASSREETQYF	TGTGCCAGCTCTAGAGAAGAGACCCAGTACTTC	11	TRBV18	TRBJ2-5	NA	NA
CASSFQTGTTDTQYF	TGCGCCAGCAGCTTTCAGACAGGGACCACAGATACGCAGTATTTT	15	TRBV5-1	TRBJ2-3	NA	TRBD1
CASSEQGREGYTF	TGTGCCAGCAGTGAACAGGGGCGAGAAGGCTACACCTTC	13	TRBV2	TRBJ1-2	few	NA
CASSFKLAGYNEQFF	TGTGCCAGCAGCTTTAAACTAGCGGGTTACAATGAGCAGTTCTTC	15	TRBV5-4	TRBJ2-1	NA	TRBD2
CASSQTPSHRGTNEKLFF	TGCGCCAGCAGCCAGACGCCAAGTCACAGGGGAACTAATGAAAAACTGTTTTTT	18	TRBV4-3	TRBJ1-4	NA	TRBD1
CASSGATSGAYNEQFF	TGTGCCAGCAGCGGCGCAACTAGCGGGGCCTACAATGAGCAGTTCTTC	16	TRBV9	TRBJ2-1	once	TRBD2
CASTQGLGGNYGYTF	TGTGCCAGCACCCAGGGGCTCGGCGGAAACTATGGCTACACCTTC	15	TRBV6-6	TRBJ1-2	NA	NA